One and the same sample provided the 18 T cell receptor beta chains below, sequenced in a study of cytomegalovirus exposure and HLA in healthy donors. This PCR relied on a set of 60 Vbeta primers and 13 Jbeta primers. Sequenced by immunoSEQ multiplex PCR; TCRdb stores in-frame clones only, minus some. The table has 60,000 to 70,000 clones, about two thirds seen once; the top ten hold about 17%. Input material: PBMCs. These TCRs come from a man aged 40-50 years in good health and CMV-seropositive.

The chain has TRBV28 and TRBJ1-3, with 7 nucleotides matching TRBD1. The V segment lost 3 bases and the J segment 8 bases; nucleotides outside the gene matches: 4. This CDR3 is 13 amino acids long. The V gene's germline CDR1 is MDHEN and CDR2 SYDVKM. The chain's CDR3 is CASSLGTAYTIYF. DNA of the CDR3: TGTGCCAGCAGTTTGGGGACAGCATACACCATATATTTT.

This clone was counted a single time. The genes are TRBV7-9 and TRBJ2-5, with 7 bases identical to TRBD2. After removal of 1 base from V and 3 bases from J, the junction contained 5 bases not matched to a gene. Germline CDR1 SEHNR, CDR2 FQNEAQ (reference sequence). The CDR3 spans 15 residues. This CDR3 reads CASSLGVAGEETQYF. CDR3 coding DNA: TGTGCCAGCAGCTTAGGCGTTGCGGGGGAAGAGACCCAGTACTTC.

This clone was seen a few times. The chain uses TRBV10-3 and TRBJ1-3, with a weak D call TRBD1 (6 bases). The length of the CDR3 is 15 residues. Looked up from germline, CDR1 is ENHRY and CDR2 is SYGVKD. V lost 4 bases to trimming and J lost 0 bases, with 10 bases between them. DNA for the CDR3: TGTGCCATCAGTGCGGACAGTGGCTCTGGAAACACCATATATTTT. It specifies CAISADSGSGNTIYF.

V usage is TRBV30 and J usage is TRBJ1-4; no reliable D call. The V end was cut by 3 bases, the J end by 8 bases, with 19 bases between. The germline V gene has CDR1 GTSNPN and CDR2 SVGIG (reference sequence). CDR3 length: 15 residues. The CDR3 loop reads CAWRRTGLKGEKLFF. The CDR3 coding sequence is TGTGCCTGGAGGAGAACGGGGTTGAAGGGAGAAAAACTGTTTTTT.

The CDR3 is CASSVGGDWYEQYF. The CDR3 nucleotides read TGTGCCAGCAGCGTTGGTGGCGACTGGTACGAGCAGTACTTC. The chain joins TRBV9 to TRBJ2-7; D remains unclear. This CDR3 is 14 amino acids long. Germline V CDR1 and CDR2: SGDLS, YYNGEE. Trimming removed 2 bases at V and 4 bases at J, with 13 bases between.

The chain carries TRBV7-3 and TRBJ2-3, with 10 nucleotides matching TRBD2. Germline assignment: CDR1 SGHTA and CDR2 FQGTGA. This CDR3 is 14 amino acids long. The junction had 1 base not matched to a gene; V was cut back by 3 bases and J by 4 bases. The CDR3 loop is CASSFSGRSDTQYF. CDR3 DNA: TGTGCCAGCAGCTTTAGCGGGAGGTCAGATACGCAGTATTTT.

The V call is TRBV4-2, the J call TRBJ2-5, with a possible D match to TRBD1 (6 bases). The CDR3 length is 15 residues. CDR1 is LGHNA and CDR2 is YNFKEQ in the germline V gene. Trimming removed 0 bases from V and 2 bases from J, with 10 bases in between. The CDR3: CASSQDNRAQETQYF. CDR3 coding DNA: TGTGCCAGCAGCCAAGATAACAGGGCACAAGAGACCCAGTACTTC.

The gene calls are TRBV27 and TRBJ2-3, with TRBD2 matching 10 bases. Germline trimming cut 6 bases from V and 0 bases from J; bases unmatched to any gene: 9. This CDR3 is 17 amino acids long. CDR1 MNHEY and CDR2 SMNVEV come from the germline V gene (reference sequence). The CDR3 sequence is CASSQSGRAPSTDTQYF. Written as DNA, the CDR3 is TGTGCCAGCAGCCAAAGCGGGAGGGCCCCTAGCACAGATACGCAGTATTTT.

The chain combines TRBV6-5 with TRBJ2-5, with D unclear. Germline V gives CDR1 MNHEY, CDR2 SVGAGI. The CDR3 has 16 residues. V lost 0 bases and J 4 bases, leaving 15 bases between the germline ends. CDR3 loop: CASSYSLSAIRETQYF. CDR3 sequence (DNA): TGTGCCAGCAGTTACTCGTTATCCGCAATCAGAGAGACCCAGTACTTC.

CDR3 loop: CSVDSPEETQYF. DNA of the CDR3: TGCAGCGTTGATTCTCCCGAAGAGACCCAGTACTTC. The chain is built from TRBV29-1 and TRBJ2-5, with no clear D. CDR1 and CDR2 (germline): SQVTM, ANQGSEA. Trimming cost V 3 bases and J 3 bases, with 8 bases left between them. The CDR3 loop spans 12 amino acids.

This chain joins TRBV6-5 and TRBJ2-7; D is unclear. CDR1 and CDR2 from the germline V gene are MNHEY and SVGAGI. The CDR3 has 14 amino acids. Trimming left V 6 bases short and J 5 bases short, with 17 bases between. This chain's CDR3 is CASSRYTLRNEQYF. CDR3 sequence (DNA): TGTGCCAGCAGCCGGTATACCCTCAGGAACGAGCAGTACTTC.

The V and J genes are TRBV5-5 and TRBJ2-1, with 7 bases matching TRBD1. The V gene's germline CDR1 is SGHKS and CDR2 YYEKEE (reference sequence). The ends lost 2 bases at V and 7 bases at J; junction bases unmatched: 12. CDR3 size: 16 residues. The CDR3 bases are TGTGCCAGCAGCTTTACCCCCGACAGGGTTTGGAATGAGCAGTTCTTC. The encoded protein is CASSFTPDRVWNEQFF. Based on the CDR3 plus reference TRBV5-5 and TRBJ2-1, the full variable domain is DAGVTQSPTHLIKTRGQQVTLRCSPISGHKSVSWYQQVLGQGPQFIFQYYEKEERGRGNFPDRFSARQFPNYSSELNVNALLLGDSALYLCASSFTPDRVWNEQFFGPGTRLTVL.

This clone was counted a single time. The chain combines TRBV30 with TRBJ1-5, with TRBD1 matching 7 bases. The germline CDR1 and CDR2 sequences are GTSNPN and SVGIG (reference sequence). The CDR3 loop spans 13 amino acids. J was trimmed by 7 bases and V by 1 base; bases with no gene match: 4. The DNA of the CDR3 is TGTGCCTGGAGTGACAGGGGCCGGCAGCCCCAGCATTTT. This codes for CAWSDRGRQPQHF. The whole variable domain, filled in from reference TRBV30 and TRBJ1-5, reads SQTIHQWPATLVQPVGSPLSLECTVEGTSNPNLYWYRQAAGRGLQLLFYSVGIGQISSEVPQNLSASRPQDRQFILSSKKLLLSDSGFYLCAWSDRGRQPQHFGDGTRLSIL.

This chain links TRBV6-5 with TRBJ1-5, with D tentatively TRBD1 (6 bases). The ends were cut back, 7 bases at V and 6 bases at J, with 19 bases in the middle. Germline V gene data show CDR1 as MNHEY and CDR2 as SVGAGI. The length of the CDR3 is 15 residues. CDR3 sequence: CASKLKTGLSQPQHF. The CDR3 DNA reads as TGTGCCAGCAAGTTAAAAACAGGGTTGAGTCAGCCCCAGCATTTT.

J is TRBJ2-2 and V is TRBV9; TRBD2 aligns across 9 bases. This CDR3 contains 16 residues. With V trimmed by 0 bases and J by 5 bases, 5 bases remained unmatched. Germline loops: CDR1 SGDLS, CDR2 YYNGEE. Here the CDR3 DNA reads TGTGCCAGCAGCGTAGTTGATAGCGGGAGAACCGGGGAGCTGTTTTTT. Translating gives CASSVVDSGRTGELFF.

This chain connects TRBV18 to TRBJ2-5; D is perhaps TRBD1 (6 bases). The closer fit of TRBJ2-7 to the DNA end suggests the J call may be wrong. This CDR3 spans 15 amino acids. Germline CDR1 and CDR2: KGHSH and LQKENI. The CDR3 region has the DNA TGTGCCAGCTCTTTCCCGGGACAAGGGGGTAACGAGCAGTACTTC. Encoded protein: CASSFPGQGGNEQYF.

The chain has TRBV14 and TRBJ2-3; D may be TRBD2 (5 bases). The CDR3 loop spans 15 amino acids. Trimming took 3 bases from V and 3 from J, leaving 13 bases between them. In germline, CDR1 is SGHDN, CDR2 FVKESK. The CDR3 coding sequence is TGTGCCAGCAGCCACAACGTCGGGATAACAGATACGCAGTATTTT. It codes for CASSHNVGITDTQYF. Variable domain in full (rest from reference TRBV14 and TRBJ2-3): EAGVTQFPSHSVIEKGQTVTLRCDPISGHDNLYWYRRVMGKEIKFLLHFVKESKQDESGMPNNRFLAERTGGTYSTLKVQPAELEDSGVYFCASSHNVGITDTQYFGPGTRLTVL.

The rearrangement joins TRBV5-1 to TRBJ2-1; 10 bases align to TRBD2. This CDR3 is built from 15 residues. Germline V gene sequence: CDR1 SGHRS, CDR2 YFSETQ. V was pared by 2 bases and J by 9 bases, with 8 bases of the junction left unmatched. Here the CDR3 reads CASSFIAGGESEQFF. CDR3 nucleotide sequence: TGCGCCAGCAGCTTCATAGCGGGAGGAGAAAGTGAGCAGTTCTTC.